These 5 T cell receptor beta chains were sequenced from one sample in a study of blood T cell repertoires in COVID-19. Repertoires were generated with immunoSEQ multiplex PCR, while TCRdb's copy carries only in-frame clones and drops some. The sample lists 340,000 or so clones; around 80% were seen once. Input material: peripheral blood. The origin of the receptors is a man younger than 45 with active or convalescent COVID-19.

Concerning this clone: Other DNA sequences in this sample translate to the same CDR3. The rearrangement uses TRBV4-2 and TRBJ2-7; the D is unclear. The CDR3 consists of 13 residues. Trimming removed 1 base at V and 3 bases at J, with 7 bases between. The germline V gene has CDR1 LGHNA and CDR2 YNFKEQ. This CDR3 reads CASSQGAGYEQYF. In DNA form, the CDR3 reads TGTGCCAGCAGCCAAGGGGCAGGCTACGAGCAGTACTTC.

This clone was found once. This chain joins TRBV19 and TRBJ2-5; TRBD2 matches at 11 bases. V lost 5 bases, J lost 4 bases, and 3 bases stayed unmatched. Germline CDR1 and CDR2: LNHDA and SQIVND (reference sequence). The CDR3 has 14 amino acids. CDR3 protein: CASSPLAGGETQYF. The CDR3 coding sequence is TGTGCCAGTAGTCCCCTAGCGGGAGGAGAGACCCAGTACTTC.

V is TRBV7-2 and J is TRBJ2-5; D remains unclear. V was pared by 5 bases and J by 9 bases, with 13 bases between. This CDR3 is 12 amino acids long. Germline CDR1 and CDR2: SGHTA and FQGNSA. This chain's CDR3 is CASSPGGSSQYF. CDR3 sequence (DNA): TGTGCCAGCAGCCCTGGCGGATCTTCCCAGTACTTC.

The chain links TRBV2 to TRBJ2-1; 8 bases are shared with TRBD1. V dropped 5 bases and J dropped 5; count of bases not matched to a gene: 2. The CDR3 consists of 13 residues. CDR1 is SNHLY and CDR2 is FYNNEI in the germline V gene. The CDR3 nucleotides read TGTGCCAGCAGTCCGACAGGGGACAATGAGCAGTTCTTC. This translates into CASSPTGDNEQFF.

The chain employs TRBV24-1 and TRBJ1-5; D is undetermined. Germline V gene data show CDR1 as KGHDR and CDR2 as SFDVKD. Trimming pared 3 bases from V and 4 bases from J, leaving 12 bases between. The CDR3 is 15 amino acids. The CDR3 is CATSDPRRGNQPQHF. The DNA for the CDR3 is TGTGCCACCAGTGATCCCCGGCGGGGTAATCAGCCCCAGCATTTT.